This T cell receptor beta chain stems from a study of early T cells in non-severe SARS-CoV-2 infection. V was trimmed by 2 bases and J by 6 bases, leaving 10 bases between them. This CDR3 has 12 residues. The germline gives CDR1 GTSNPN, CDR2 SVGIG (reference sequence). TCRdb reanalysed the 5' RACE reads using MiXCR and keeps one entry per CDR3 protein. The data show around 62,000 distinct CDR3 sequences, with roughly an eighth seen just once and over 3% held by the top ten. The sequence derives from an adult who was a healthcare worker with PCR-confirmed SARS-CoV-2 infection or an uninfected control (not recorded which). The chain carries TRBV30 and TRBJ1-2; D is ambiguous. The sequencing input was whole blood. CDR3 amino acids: CAWSLTWNGYTF. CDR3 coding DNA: TGTGCCTGGAGTCTCACATGGAATGGCTACACCTTC.